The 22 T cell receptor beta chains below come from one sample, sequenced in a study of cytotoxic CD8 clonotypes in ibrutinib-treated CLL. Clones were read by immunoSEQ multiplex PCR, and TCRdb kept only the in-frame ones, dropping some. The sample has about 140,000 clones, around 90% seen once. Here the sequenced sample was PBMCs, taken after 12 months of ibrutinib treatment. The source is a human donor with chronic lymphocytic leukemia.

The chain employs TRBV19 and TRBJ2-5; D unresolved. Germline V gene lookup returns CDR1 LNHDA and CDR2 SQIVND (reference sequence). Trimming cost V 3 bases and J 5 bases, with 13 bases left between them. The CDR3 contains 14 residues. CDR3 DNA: TGTGCCAGTAGTATCAGTACGGGTGGGGAGACCCAGTACTTC. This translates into CASSISTGGETQYF.

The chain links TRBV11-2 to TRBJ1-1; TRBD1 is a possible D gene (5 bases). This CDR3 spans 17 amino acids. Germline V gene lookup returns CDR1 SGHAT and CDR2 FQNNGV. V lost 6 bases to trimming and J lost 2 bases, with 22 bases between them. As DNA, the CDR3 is TGTGCCAGCAGACACGGGACGGCGACCTTTTTTAACACTGAAGCTTTCTTT. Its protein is CASRHGTATFFNTEAFF.

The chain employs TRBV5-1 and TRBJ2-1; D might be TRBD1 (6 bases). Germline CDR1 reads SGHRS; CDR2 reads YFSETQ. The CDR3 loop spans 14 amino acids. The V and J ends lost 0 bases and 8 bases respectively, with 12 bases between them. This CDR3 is CASSLEGVRDEQFF. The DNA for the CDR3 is TGCGCCAGCAGCTTGGAGGGGGTGAGGGATGAGCAGTTCTTC.

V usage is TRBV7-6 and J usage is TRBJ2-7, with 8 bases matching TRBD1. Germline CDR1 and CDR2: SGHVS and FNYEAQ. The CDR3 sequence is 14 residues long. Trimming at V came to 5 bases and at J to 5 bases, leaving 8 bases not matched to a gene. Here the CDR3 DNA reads TGTGCCAGCAGCCCGGGCAGGGGGCTTAACGAGCAGTACTTC. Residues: CASSPGRGLNEQYF.

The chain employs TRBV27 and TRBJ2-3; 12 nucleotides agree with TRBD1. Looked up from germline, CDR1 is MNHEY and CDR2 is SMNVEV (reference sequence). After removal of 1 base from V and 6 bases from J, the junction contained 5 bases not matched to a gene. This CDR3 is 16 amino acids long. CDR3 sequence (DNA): TGTGCCAGCAGTTTATACCGGGACAGGGGGCGCGATACGCAGTATTTT. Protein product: CASSLYRDRGRDTQYF.

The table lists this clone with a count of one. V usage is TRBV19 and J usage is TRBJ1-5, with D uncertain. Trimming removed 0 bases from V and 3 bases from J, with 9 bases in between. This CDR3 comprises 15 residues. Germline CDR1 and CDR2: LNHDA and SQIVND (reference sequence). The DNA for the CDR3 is TGTGCCAGTAGTATAGAACGCGGTTCCAATCAGCCCCAGCATTTT. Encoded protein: CASSIERGSNQPQHF.

CDR3 coding DNA: TGTGCCAGCAGCTTAAAAGTGCCAGGGGAGGGGCCGAACACTGAAGCTTTCTTT. This translates into CASSLKVPGEGPNTEAFF. The V and J genes are TRBV7-9 and TRBJ1-1, with D maybe TRBD1 (6 bases). The CDR3 loop spans 18 amino acids. Trimming removed 2 bases at V and 1 base at J, with 20 bases between. The V gene's germline CDR1 is SEHNR and CDR2 FQNEAQ (reference sequence).

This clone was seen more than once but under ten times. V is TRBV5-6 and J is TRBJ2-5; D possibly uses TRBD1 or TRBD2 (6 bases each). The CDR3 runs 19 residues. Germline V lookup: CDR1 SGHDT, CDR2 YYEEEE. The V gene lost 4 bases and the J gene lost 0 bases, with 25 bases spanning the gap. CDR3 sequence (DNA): TGTGCCAGCAGCGCTTACAGGACAGCCTTCCCGGGGGACCAAGAGACCCAGTACTTC. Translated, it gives CASSAYRTAFPGDQETQYF.

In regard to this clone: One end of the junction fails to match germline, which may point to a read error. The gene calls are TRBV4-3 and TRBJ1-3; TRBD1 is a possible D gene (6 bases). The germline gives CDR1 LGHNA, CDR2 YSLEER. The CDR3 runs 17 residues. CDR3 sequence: CASSQDSGGHSGNTIYF. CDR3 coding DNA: TGCGCCAGCAGCCAAGATAGCGGGGGCCACTCTGGGAACACCATATATTTT.

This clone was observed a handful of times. The CDR3 DNA sequence: TGTGCCAGCAGCTTGTATGGATACGAGCAGTACTTC. Its translation is CASSLYGYEQYF. V gene TRBV7-9 combines with J gene TRBJ2-7; no clear D. V shed 3 bases and J shed 4 bases, with 7 bases lying between them. Germline CDR1 is SEHNR and CDR2 is FQNEAQ (reference sequence). The CDR3 runs to 12 residues.

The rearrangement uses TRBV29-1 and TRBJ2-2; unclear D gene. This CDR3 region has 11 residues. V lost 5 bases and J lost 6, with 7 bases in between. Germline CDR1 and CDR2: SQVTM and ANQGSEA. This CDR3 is CSVPVAGELFF. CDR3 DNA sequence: TGCAGCGTTCCTGTGGCCGGGGAGCTGTTTTTT.

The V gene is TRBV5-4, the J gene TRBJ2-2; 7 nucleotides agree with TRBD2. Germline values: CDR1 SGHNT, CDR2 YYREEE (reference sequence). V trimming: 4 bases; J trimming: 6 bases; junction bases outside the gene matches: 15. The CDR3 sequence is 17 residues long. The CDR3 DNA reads TGTGCCAGCAGCCCCTCACTGGAGGCGGGAGAGGCCGGGGAGCTGTTTTTT. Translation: CASSPSLEAGEAGELFF.

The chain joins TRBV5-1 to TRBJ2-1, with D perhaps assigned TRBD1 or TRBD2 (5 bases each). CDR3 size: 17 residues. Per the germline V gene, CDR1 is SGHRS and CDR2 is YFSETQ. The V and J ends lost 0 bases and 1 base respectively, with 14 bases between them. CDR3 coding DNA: TGCGCCAGCAGCTTGGGGGACGTTCAGTCTTCCTACAATGAGCAGTTCTTC. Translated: CASSLGDVQSSYNEQFF.

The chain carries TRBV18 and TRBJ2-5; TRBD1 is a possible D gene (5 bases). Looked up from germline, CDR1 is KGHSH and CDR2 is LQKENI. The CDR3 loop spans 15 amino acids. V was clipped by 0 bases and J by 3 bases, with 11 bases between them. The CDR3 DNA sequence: TGTGCCAGCTCACCACCTAGGGGTGCGGAAGAGACCCAGTACTTC. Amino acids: CASSPPRGAEETQYF.

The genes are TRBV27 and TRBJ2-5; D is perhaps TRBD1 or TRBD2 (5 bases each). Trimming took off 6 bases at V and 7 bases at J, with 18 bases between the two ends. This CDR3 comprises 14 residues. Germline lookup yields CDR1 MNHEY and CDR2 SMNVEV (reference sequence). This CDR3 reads CASSLEGTIGTQYF. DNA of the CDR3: TGTGCCAGCAGCTTGGAAGGGACCATAGGGACCCAGTACTTC.

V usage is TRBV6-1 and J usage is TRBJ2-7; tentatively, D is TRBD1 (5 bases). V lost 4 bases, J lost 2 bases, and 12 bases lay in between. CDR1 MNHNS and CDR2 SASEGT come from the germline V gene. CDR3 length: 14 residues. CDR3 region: CASSVQQEAYEQYF. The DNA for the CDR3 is TGTGCCAGCAGTGTACAACAGGAAGCCTACGAGCAGTACTTC.

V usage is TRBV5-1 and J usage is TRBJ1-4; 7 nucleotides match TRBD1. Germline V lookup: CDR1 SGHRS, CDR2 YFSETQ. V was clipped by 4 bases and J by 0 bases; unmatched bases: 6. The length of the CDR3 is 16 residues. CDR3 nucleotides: TGCGCCAGCAGCCGCTCGGGACAGCCAACTAATGAAAAACTGTTTTTT. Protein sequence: CASSRSGQPTNEKLFF. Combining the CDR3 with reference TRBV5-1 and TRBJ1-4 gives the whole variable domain KAGVTQTPRYLIKTRGQQVTLSCSPISGHRSVSWYQQTPGQGLQFLFEYFSETQRNKGNFPGRFSGRQFSNSRSEMNVSTLELGDSALYLCASSRSGQPTNEKLFFGSGTQLSVL.

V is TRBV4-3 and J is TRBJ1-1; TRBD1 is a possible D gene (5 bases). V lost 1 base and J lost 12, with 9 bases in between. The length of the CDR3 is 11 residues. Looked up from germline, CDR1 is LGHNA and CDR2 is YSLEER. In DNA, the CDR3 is TGCGCCAGCAGCCAAGGGGGGATAACTTTCTTT. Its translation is CASSQGGITFF.

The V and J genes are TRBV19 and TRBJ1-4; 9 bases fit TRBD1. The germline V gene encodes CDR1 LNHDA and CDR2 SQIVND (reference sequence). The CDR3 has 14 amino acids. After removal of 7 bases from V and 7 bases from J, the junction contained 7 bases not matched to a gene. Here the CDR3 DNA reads TGTGCCAGTAACGAGGGACAGGGTTTTGAAAAACTGTTTTTT. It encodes CASNEGQGFEKLFF.

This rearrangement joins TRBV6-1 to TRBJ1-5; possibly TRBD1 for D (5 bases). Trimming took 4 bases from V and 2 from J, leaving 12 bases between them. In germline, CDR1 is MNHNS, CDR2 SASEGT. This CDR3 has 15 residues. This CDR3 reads CASSAGSQGNQPQHF. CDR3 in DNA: TGTGCCAGCAGTGCAGGATCACAGGGCAATCAGCCCCAGCATTTT.

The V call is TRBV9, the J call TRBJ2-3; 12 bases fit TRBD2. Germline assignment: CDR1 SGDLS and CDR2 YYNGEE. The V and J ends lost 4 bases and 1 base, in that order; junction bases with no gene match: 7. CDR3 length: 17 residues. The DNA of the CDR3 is TGTGCCAGCAGCCTCCAAGGACTAGCGGGACGCACAGATACGCAGTATTTT. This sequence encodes CASSLQGLAGRTDTQYF.

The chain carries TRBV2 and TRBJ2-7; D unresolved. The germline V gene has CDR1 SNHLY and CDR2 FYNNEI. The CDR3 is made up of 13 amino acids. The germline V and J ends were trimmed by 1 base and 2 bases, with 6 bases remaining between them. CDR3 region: CASSEGVTYEQYF. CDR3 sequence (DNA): TGTGCCAGCAGTGAAGGCGTAACCTACGAGCAGTACTTC.